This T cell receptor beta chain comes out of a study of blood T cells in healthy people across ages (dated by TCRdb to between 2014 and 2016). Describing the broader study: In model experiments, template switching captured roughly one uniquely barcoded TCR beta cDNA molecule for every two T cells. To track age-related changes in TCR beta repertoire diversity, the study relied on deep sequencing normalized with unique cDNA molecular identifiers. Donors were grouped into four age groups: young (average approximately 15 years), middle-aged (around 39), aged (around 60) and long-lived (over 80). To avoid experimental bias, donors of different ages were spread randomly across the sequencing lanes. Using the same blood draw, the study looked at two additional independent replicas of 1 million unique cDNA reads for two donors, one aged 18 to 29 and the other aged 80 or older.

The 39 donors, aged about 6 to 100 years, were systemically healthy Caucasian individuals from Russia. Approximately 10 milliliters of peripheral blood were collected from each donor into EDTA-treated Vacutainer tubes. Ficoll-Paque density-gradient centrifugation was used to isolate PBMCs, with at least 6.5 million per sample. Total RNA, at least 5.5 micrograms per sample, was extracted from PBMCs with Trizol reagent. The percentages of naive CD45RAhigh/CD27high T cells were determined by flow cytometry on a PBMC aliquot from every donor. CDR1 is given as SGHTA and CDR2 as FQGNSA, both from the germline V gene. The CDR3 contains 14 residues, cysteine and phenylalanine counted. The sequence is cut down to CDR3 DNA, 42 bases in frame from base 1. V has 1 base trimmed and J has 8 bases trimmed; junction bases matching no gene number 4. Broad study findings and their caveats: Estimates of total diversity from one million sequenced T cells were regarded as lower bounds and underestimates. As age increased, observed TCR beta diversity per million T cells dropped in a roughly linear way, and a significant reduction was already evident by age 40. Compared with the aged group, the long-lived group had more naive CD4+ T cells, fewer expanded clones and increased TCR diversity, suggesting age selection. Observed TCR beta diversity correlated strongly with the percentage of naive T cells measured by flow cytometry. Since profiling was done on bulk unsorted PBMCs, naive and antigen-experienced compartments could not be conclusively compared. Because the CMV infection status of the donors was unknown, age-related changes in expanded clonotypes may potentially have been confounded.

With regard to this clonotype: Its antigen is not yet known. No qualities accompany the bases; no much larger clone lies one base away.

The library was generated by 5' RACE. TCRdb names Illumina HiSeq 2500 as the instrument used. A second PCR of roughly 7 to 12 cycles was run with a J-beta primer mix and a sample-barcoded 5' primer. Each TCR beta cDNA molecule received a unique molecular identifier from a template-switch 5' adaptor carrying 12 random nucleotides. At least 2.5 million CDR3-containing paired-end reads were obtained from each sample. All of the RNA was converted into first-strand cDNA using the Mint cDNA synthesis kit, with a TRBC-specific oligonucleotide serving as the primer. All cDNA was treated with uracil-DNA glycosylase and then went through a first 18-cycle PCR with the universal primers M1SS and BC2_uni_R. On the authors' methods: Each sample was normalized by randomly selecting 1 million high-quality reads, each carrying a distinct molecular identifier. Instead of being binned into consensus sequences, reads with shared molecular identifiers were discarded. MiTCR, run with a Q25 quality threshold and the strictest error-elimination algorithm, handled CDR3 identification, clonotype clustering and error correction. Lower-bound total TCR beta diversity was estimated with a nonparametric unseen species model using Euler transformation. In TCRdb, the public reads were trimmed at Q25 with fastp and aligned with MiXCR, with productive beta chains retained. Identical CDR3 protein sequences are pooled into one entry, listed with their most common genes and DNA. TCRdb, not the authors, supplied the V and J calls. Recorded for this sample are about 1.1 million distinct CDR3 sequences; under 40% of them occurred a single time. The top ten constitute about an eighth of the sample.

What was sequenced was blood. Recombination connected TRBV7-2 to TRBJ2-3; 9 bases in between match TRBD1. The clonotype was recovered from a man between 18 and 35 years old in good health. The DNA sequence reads TGTGCCAGCAGCTTAGAGAAGACAGGGGGTACGCAGTATTTT. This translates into CASSLEKTGGTQYF.